A selection of T cell receptor beta chains follows, all from one sample in a study of blood T cells in healthy people across ages. TCRdb ran MiXCR on the 5' RACE reads and lists one entry per CDR3 protein. The profile covers around 1,000,000 distinct CDR3 sequences, with more than 30% appearing a single time and around 12% taken by the ten largest. Sequencing used blood. Receptor source: a man between 18 and 29 years old in good health. The CDR3 runs from the conserved cysteine through the conserved F or W. Fields, in order: J gene, D gene, V gene, clone size, CDR3 DNA, CDR3 protein. A D gene is named only where the DNA matches it firmly. Clone size is given for some rows only: seen once, a few or many times, or a class if the clone is expanded.

J: TRBJ2-5
D: NA
V: TRBV9
size: NA
DNA: TGTGCCAGCAGCGTAGAGAGAGTGGGAATTGACAAGCAGTACTTC
CDR3: CASSVERVGIDKQYF

J: TRBJ1-4
D: NA
V: TRBV29-1
size: NA
DNA: TGCAGCGTTGCCCGCCAGGGCATAGATGAAAAACTGTTTTTT
CDR3: CSVARQGIDEKLFF

J: TRBJ1-1
D: NA
V: TRBV4-2
size: NA
DNA: TGTGCCAGCAGCCACCCCGAGAGGGGGGCCGGCACTGAAGCTTTCTTT
CDR3: CASSHPERGAGTEAFF

J: TRBJ1-2
D: NA
V: TRBV12-3/TRBV12-4
size: few
DNA: TGTGCCAGCAGTTTACCCGGAACCTGGGGTGGCTACACCTTC
CDR3: CASSLPGTWGGYTF

J: TRBJ2-4
D: NA
V: TRBV5-1
size: NA
DNA: TGCGCCAGCAGCTCCTGGACAGCTAGCCAAACGAAAAACATTCAGTACTTC
CDR3: CASSSWTASQTKNIQYF

J: TRBJ2-2
D: NA
V: TRBV6-5
size: NA
DNA: TGTGCCAGCCTCGGCAGCCGGAACACCGGGGAGCTGTTTTTT
CDR3: CASLGSRNTGELFF

J: TRBJ2-3
D: NA
V: TRBV13
size: many
DNA: TGTGCCAGCAGCTTAGAGGAGGGGGCGACAGATACGCAGTATTTT
CDR3: CASSLEEGATDTQYF

J: TRBJ1-4
D: NA
V: TRBV5-5
size: NA
DNA: TGTGCCAGCAGCCCCAACTCGGGTGGCGTTAATGAAAAACTGTTTTTT
CDR3: CASSPNSGGVNEKLFF

J: TRBJ2-7
D: TRBD2
V: TRBV7-2
size: NA
DNA: TGTGCCAGCAGCTCGACTAGCGGGGGGGGCTACGAGCAGTACTTC
CDR3: CASSSTSGGGYEQYF

J: TRBJ2-1
D: TRBD1
V: TRBV20-1
size: few
DNA: TGCAGTGCTAGAGATGGGGGACAGGGGAACTACAATGAGCAGTTCTTC
CDR3: CSARDGGQGNYNEQFF

J: TRBJ2-4
D: NA
V: TRBV28
size: NA
DNA: TGTGCCAGCAGCCGAACCCTGAGGGCAGGGCTAGCCAAAAACATTCAGTACTTC
CDR3: CASSRTLRAGLAKNIQYF